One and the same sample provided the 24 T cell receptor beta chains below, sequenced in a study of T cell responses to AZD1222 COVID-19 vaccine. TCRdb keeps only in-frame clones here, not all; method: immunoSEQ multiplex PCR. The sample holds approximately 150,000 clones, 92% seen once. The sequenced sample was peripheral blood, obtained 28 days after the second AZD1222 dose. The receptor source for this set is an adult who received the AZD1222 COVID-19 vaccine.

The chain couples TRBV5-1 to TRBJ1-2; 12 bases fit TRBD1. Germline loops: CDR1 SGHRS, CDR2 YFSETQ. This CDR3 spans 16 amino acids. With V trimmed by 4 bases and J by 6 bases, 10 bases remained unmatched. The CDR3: CASSQTGRDRGHGYTF. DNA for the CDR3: TGCGCCAGCAGCCAAACCGGCCGGGACAGGGGGCATGGCTACACCTTC. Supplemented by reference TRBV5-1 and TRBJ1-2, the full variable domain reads KAGVTQTPRYLIKTRGQQVTLSCSPISGHRSVSWYQQTPGQGLQFLFEYFSETQRNKGNFPGRFSGRQFSNSRSEMNVSTLELGDSALYLCASSQTGRDRGHGYTFGSGTRLTVV.

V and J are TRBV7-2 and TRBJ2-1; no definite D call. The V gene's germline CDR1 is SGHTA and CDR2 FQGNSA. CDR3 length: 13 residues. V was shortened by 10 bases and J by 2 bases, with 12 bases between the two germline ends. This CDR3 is CATRKGTYNEQFF. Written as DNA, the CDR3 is TGTGCCACGCGAAAGGGAACCTACAATGAGCAGTTCTTC.

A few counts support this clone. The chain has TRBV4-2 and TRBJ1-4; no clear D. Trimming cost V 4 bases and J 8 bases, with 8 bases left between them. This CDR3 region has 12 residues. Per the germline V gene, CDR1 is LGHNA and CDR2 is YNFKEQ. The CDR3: CASSRATEKLFF. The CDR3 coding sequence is TGTGCCAGCAGCCGGGCGACCGAAAAACTGTTTTTT.

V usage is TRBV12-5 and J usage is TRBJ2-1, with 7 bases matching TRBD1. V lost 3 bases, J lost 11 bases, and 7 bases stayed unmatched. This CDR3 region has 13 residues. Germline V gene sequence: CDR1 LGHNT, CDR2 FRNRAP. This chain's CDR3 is CASGFTGERQQFF. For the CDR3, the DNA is TGTGCTAGTGGTTTTACAGGGGAAAGGCAGCAGTTCTTC. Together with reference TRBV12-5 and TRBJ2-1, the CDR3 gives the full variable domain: DARVTQTPRHKVTEMGQEVTMRCQPILGHNTVFWYRQTMMQGLELLAYFRNRAPLDDSGMPKDRFSAEMPDATLATLKIQPSEPRDSAVYFCASGFTGERQQFFGPGTRLTVL.

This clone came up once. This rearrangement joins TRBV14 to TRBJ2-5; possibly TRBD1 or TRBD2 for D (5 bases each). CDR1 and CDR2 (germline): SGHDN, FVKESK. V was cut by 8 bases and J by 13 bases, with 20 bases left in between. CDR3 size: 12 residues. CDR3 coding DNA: TGTGCCAGCCACTCCGGGACCCGCTATTTGTACTTC. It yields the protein CASHSGTRYLYF. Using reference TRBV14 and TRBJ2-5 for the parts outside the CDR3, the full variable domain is EAGVTQFPSHSVIEKGQTVTLRCDPISGHDNLYWYRRVMGKEIKFLLHFVKESKQDESGMPNNRFLAERTGGTYSTLKVQPAELEDSGVYFCASHSGTRYLYFGPGTRLLVL.

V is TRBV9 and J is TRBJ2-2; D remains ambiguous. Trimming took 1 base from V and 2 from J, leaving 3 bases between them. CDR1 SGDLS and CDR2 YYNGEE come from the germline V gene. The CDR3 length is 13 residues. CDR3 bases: TGTGCCAGCAGCGTATCTAACACCGGGGAGCTGTTTTTT. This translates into CASSVSNTGELFF. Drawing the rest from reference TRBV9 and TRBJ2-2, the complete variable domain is DSGVTQTPKHLITATGQRVTLRCSPRSGDLSVYWYQQSLDQGLQFLIQYYNGEERAKGNILERFSAQQFPDLHSELNLSSLELGDSALYFCASSVSNTGELFFGEGSRLTVL.

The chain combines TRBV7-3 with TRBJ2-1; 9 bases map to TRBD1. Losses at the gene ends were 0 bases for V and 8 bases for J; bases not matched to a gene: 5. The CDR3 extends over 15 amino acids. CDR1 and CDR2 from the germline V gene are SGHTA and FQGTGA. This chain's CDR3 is CASSLTGQGIDEQFF. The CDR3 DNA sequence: TGTGCCAGCAGCTTAACAGGACAGGGGATCGATGAGCAGTTCTTC. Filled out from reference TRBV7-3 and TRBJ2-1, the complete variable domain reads GAGVSQTPSNKVTEKGKYVELRCDPISGHTALYWYRQSLGQGPEFLIYFQGTGAADDSGLPNDRFFAVRPEGSVSTLKIQRTERGDSAVYLCASSLTGQGIDEQFFGPGTRLTVL.

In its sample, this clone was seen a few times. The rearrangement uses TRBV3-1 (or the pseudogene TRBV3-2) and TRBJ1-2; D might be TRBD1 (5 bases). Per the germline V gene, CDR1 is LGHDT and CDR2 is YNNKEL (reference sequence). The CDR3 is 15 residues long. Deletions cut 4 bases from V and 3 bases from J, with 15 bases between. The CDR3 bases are TGTGCCAGCAGCCGGCGTCTGGACATACACTATGGCTACACCTTC. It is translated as CASSRRLDIHYGYTF.

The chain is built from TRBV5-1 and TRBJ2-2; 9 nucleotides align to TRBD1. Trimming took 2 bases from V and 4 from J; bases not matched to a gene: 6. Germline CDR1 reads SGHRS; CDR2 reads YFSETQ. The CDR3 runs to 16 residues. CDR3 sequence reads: CASSLRGQGSTGELFF. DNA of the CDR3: TGCGCCAGCAGCTTACGGGGACAGGGTAGCACCGGGGAGCTGTTTTTT.

CDR3 coding DNA: TGTGCCATCGGGGCTAGTAGCAATCAGCCCCAGCATTTT. Translation: CAIGASSNQPQHF. V usage is TRBV28 and J usage is TRBJ1-5, with D possibly matching TRBD1 (5 bases). The CDR3 sequence is 13 residues long. V was shortened by 10 bases and J by 0 bases, with 10 bases between the two germline ends. Germline CDR1 MDHEN, CDR2 SYDVKM.

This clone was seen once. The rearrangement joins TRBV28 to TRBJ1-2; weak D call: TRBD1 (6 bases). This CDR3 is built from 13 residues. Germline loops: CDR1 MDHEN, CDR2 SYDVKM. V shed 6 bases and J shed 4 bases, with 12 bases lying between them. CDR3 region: CASRGGYLYGYTF. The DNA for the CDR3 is TGTGCCAGCAGGGGGGGCTATCTCTATGGCTACACCTTC.

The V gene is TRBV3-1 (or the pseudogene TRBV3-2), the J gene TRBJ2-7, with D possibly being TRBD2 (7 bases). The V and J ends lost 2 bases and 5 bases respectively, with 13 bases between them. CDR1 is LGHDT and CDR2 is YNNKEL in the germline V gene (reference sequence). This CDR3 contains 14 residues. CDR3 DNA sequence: TGTGCCAGCAGCCAACGCTGGGGGGGCCACGAGCAGTACTTC. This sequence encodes CASSQRWGGHEQYF.

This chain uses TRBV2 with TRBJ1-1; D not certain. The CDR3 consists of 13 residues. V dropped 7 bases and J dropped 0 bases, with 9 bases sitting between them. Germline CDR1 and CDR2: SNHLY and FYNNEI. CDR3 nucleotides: TGTGCCAGCAAAAAGCTCATGAACACTGAAGCTTTCTTT. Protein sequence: CASKKLMNTEAFF.

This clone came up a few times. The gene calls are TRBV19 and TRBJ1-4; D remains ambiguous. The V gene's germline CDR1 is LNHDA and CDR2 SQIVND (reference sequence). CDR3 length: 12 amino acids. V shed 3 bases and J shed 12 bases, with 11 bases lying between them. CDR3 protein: CASSIGTGELFF. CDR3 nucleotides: TGTGCCAGTAGTATTGGAACCGGGGAACTGTTTTTT.

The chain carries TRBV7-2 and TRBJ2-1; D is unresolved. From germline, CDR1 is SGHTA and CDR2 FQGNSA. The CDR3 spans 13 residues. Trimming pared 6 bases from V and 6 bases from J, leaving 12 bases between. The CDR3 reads CASSPPGRNEQFF. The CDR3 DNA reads TGTGCCAGCAGTCCCCCGGGTCGCAATGAGCAGTTCTTC.

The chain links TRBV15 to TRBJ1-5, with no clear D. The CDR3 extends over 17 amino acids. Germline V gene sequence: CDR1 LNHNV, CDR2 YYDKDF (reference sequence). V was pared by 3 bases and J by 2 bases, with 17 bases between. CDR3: CATSRVGPAPRNQPQHF. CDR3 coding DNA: TGTGCCACCAGCAGGGTGGGTCCAGCACCCCGCAATCAGCCCCAGCATTTT.

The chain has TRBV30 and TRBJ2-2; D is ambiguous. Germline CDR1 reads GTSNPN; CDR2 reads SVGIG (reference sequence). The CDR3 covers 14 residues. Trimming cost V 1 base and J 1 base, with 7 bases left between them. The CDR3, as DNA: TGTGCCTGGAGTGGAGTTAGGAACACCGGGGAGCTGTTTTTT. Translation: CAWSGVRNTGELFF.

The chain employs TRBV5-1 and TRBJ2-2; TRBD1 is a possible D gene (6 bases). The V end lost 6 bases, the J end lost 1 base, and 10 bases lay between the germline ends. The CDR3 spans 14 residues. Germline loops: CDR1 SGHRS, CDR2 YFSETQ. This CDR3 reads CASKDSQNTGELFF. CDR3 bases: TGCGCCAGCAAGGACAGCCAGAACACCGGGGAGCTGTTTTTT.

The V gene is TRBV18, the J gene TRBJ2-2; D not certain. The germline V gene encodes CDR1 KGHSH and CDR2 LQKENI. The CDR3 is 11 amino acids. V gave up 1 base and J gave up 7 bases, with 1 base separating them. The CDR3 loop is CASSPHGELFF. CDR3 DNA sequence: TGTGCCAGCTCACCACACGGGGAGCTGTTTTTT.

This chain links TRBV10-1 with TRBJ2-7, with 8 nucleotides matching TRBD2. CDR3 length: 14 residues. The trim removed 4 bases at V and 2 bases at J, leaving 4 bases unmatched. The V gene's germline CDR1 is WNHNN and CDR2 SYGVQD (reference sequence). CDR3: CASSGTGGPYEQYF. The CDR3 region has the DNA TGCGCCAGCAGTGGTACGGGAGGGCCCTACGAGCAGTACTTC.

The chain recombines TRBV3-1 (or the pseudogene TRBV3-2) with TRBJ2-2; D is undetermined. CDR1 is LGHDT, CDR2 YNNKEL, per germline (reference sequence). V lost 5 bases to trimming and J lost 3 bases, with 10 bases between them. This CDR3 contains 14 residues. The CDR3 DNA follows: TGTGCCAGCAGCACTGACACGTACACCGGGGAGCTGTTTTTT. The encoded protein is CASSTDTYTGELFF.

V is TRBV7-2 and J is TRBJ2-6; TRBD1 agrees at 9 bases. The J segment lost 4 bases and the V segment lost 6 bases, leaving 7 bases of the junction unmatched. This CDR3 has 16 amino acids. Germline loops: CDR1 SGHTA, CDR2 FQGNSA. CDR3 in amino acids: CASRHGQGSGANVLTF. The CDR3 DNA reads TGTGCCAGCAGGCACGGACAGGGGTCGGGGGCCAACGTCCTGACTTTC.

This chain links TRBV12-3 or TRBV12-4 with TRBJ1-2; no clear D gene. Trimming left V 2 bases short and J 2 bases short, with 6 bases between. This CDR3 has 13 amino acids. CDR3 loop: CASSLQENYGYTF. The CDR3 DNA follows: TGTGCCAGCAGTTTACAGGAAAACTATGGCTACACCTTC.

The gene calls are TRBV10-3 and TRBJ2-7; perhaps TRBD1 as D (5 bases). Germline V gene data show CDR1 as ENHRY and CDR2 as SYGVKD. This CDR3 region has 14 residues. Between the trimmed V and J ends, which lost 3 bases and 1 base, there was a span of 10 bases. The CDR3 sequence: CAISESDRSYEQYF. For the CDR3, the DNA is TGTGCCATCAGTGAATCCGACAGATCCTACGAGCAGTACTTC.